This TCR beta chain is from a study of immune cell composition in non-small cell lung cancer (TCRdb year 2017). For the wider study: Histologic subtype was assigned using H&E plus p63, CK5, Napsin A and TTF-1 immunohistochemistry, mainly lung adenocarcinoma or squamous cell carcinoma. TCR-beta sequencing (Adaptive Biotechnologies) was performed on a few dozen paired NSCLC tumour and non-adjacent lung specimens plus 26 tumour-only specimens. Supplementary cohort #1, approximately 10 lung adenocarcinoma cases, had paired tumour/lung TCR-beta sequencing and TIL populations generated to assess tumour reactivity. The subtype comparisons left out a few tumour specimens with TCR-beta data because those specimens were rare histological subtypes. Beyond this particular receptor, the publication reports: The reactivity cohort included only around ten cases, and whether tumour-reactive clones share sequences with the dominant in vivo tumour-associated clones was not shown. Tumour-associated clones >0.5% were found in nearly half of NSCLC cases, namely in about 30% of adenocarcinomas versus 75% of squamous carcinomas. In approximately 10 adenocarcinoma cases, a strong correlation was found between maximal tumour-associated clone frequency and TIL tumour reactivity, whereas no such correlation was found between overall clonality and TIL tumour reactivity. No significant correlation was found between tumour TCR-beta clonality and smoking pack-years.

Non-adjacent lung tissue from the same patient, taken as far from the tumour as possible and at least 3 cm away, was used for the normal lung samples. Genomic DNA was isolated with the QIAamp DNA kit from frozen aliquots of single-cell suspensions that had not been sorted. Tissues arrived within 2 hours of resection and were immediately processed into single-cell suspensions. Tissue was mechanically dissociated and enzymatically digested with DNase I, collagenase I and hyaluronidase for approximately 30 minutes at 37 °C, then filtered and RBC-lysed. V has 3 bases trimmed and J has 2 bases trimmed; junction bases matching no gene number 4. The CDR3 holds 14 amino acids from the cysteine to the phenylalanine. The sequence is cut down to CDR3 DNA, 42 bases in frame from base 1. CDR1 and CDR2, looked up from the germline V gene, are SGHDT and YYEEEE. A word on this clone: It has no known antigen specificity. No base-level quality is on record; no much larger clone is a single base apart.

A two-step multiplex PCR amplified TCR-beta CDR3 regions from genomic DNA, and the second step of the PCR added Illumina-compatible adaptors. TCR-beta immunosequencing was carried out on an Illumina platform through the commercial immunoSEQ service. For the original study's pipeline: Repertoires were summarised as Top 10 Clones, the percentage of T-cell templates from the ten most frequent sequences, and productive clonality. Productive clonality ranged from 0 to 1, with 1 indicating a monoclonal population. Sequences comprising at least 0.1% of tumour T-cell templates but absent from matched non-adjacent lung were defined as tumour-associated clones and were identified via log10 scatter plots. Student's t-tests were used for two-group comparisons, ANOVA was used for stages, and linear regression was used for relationships, with analyses conducted in GraphPad Prism7 and R. TCRdb stores this immuneACCESS table with in-frame sequences only. Part of the clones is absent; in the studies checked, under half of the shortfall reflects unresolved V genes, and no reason is known for the rest. V, J and clone size derive from that table, while D and trimming were established from the DNA sequence. The sample data list approximately 8,600 clones, and about 68% of these were observed just once. The ten largest clones take up roughly 23% of the sample.

The receptor's source is a human donor with non-small cell lung cancer. The specimen was non-adjacent lung tissue. This receptor chain uses TRBV5-6 and TRBJ2-7; 8 bases in between match TRBD1. Here is the DNA: TGTGCCAGCAGCTACCCGGACAGGGCCTACGAGCAGTACTTC. This encodes CASSYPDRAYEQYF.